Listed here is a single T cell receptor (beta chain). Its antigen is not known. CDR1 and CDR2 from the germline V gene are SEHNR and FQNEAQ (reference sequence). The CDR3 has 15 residues. The V and J ends lost 6 bases and 0 bases, in that order; junction bases with no gene match: 8. It was RNA transcripts that yielded the amplified TCR beta CDR3 regions. First-round RT-PCR of the TCR CDR3 relied on the HTBI primer set. Using its own MiXCR run on the multiplex PCR reads, TCRdb lists one record per CDR3 protein. This table holds around 300,000 distinct CDR3 sequences, roughly 13% found once. These data come from a study of T cells in Graves' hyperthyroidism and ophthalmopathy. Study-wide results and limits: A model of 13 V-J features distinguished ophthalmopathy from stable hyperthyroidism.

The specimen was blood. This TCR derives from a woman in her thirties or forties with Graves' hyperthyroidism. The chain is built from TRBV7-9 and TRBJ2-7; 7 bases are a match to TRBD2. For the CDR3, the DNA is TGTGCCAGCAGTTATATAGCGGGTCCCTCCTACGAGCAGTACTTC. As protein: CASSYIAGPSYEQYF.